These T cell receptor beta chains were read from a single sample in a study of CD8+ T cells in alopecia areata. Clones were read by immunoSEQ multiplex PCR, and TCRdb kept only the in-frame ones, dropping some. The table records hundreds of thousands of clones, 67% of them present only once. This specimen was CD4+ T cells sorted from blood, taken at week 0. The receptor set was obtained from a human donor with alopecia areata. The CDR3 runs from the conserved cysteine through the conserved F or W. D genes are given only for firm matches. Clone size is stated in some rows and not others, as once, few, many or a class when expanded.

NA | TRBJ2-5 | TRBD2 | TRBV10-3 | CASGGPGTQYF | TGTGCCTCGGGGGGGCCGGGGACCCAGTACTTC
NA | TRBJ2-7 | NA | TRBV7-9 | CASSLTLGGPTYEQYF | TGTGCCAGCAGCTTAACGCTAGGGGGACCGACTTACGAGCAGTACTTC
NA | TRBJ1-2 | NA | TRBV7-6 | CASSLGRYYGYTF | TGTGCCAGCAGCTTGGGACGGTACTATGGCTACACCTTC
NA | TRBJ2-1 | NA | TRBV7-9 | CASRKLRGADNEQFF | TGTGCCAGCAGGAAGCTAAGGGGGGCGGATAATGAGCAGTTCTTC
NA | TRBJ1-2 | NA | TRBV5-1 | CASSLTGRLDGYTF | TGCGCCAGCAGCTTGACAGGACGATTGGATGGCTACACCTTC
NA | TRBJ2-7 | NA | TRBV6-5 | CASSQTSYEQYF | TGTGCCAGCAGTCAGACGTCCTACGAGCAGTACTTC
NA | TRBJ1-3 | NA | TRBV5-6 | CASSRTVSGNTIYF | TGTGCCAGCAGCCGGACCGTCTCTGGAAACACCATATATTTT
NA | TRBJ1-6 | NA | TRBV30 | CALDQSNNSPLHF | TGTGCCCTGGACCAGAGTAATAATTCACCCCTCCACTTT
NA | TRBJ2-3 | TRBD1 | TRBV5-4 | CASSPGTGNQDTQYF | TGTGCCAGCAGCCCCGGGACAGGGAACCAAGATACGCAGTATTTT
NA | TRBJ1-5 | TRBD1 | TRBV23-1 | CASSLRGTGGAKGQPQHF | TGCGCCAGCAGTCTCCGCGGGACAGGGGGCGCGAAGGGTCAGCCCCAGCATTTT
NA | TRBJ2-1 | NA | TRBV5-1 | CASSPRRADRYNEQFF | TGCGCCAGCAGCCCCCGGAGGGCGGATCGCTACAATGAGCAGTTCTTC
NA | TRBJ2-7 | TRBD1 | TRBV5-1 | CASSPPGQPVYEQYF | TGCGCCAGCAGCCCTCCGGGACAGCCTGTCTACGAGCAGTACTTC
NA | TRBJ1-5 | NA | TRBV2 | CASSDRSNQPQHF | TGTGCCAGCAGCGACAGGTCCAATCAGCCCCAGCATTTT
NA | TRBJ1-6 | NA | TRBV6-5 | CASSYNKFSPLHF | TGTGCCAGCAGTTACAACAAGTTCTCACCCCTCCACTTT
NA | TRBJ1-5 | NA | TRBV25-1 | CASSDFISNQPQHF | TGTGCCAGCAGTGATTTCATCAGCAATCAGCCCCAGCATTTT
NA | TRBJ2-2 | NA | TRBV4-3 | CASSQVARGPNTGELFF | TGCGCCAGCAGCCAAGTCGCCAGGGGACCGAACACCGGGGAGCTGTTTTTT
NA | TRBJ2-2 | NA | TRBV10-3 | CAISGIGNTGELFF | TGTGCCATCAGTGGAATAGGGAACACCGGGGAGCTGTTTTTT
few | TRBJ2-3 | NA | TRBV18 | CASSPVTDTQYF | TGTGCCAGCTCACCGGTAACAGATACGCAGTATTTT
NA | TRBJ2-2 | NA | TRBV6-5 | CASSYSGQPPTGELFF | TGTGCCAGCAGTTACTCCGGACAGCCCCCCACCGGGGAGCTGTTTTTT
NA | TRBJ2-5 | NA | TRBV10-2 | CASSGSAETQYF | TGCGCCAGCAGTGGGAGCGCGGAGACCCAGTACTTC
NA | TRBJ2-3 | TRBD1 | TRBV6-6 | CASSYGDRGDTQYF | TGTGCCAGCAGTTACGGGGACAGGGGGGATACGCAGTATTTT
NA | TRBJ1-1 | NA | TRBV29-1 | CSVGGTANTEAFF | TGCAGCGTTGGCGGGACGGCGAACACTGAAGCTTTCTTT
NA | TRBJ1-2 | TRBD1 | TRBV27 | CASSLGGTGGNYGYTF | TGTGCCAGCAGTTTAGGAGGGACAGGGGGAAACTATGGCTACACCTTC
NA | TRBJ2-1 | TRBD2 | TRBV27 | CASSFLTSGGTSNEQFF | TGTGCCAGCAGTTTTTTGACTAGCGGGGGGACCTCCAATGAGCAGTTCTTC
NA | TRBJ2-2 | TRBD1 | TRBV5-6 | CASSRTGGPPTGELFF | TGTGCCAGCAGCCGGACAGGGGGCCCCCCCACCGGGGAGCTGTTTTTT
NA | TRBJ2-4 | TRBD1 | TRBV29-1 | CSVVQGEDIQYF | TGCAGCGTTGTCCAGGGGGAAGACATTCAGTACTTC
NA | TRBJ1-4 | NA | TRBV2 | CASIRALNEKLFF | TGTGCCAGCATAAGAGCTCTTAATGAAAAACTGTTTTTT
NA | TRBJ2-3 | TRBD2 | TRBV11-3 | CASSLIGLAALGTQYF | TGTGCCAGCAGCTTAATCGGACTAGCGGCCCTCGGTACGCAGTATTTT
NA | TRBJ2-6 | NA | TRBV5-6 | CASSSTGRSGANVLTF | TGTGCCAGCAGCTCAACAGGAAGGTCTGGGGCCAACGTCCTGACTTTC
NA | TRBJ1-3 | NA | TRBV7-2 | CASSFESGNTIYF | TGTGCCAGCAGCTTCGAGTCTGGAAACACCATATATTTT
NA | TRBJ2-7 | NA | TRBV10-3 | CAISELSYEQYF | TGTGCCATCAGTGAGCTATCCTACGAGCAGTACTTC
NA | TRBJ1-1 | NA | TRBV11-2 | CASSATVGDTEAFF | TGTGCCAGCAGCGCGACTGTAGGGGACACTGAAGCTTTCTTT
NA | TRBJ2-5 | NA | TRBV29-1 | CSVEDTGTQETQYF | TGCAGCGTTGAAGATACGGGAACCCAAGAGACCCAGTACTTC
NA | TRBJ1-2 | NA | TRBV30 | CAWSRDGRGYTF | TGTGCCTGGAGTCGGGACGGACGGGGCTACACCTTC
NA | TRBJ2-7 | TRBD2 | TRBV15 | CATSRDLSGGLLEQYF | TGTGCCACCAGCAGAGATCTTAGCGGGGGCTTGCTCGAGCAGTACTTC
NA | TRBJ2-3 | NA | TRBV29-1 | CSVVLGVVPDTQYF | TGCAGCGTCGTACTAGGTGTGGTTCCAGATACGCAGTATTTT
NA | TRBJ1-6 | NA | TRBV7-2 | CASALRVPHSPLHF | TGTGCCAGTGCTTTACGGGTTCCTCATTCACCCCTCCACTTT
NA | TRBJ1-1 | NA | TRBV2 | CASRVRVRDTEAFF | TGTGCCAGCAGAGTCAGGGTACGGGACACTGAAGCTTTCTTT
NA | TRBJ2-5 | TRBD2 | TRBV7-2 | CASSLEGSGETQYF | TGTGCCAGCAGCTTAGAGGGTAGCGGGGAGACCCAGTACTTC
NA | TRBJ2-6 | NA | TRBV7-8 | CASSFRGANVLTF | TGTGCCAGCAGCTTTAGGGGGGCCAACGTCCTGACTTTC
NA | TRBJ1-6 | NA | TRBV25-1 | CASSEYQSYNSPLHF | TGTGCCAGCAGTGAATACCAGAGTTATAATTCACCCCTCCACTTT
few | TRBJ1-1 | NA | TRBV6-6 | CASTYSLSTEAFF | TGTGCCAGTACTTACAGTTTGAGCACTGAAGCTTTCTTT
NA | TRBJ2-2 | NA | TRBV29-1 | CSAHSDGTGELFF | TGCAGCGCCCACTCTGACGGGACCGGGGAGCTGTTTTTT
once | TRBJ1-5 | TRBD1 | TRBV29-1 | CSVSRGGDQPQHF | TGCAGCGTTAGCAGGGGGGGTGATCAGCCCCAGCATTTT
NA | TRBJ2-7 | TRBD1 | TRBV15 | CATSGRGTGSYEQYF | TGTGCCACCAGCGGGCGGGGGACAGGGTCCTACGAGCAGTACTTC
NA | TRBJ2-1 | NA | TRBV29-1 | CSVERAYNEQFF | TGCAGCGTTGAACGCGCCTACAATGAGCAGTTCTTC
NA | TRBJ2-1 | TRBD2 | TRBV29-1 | CSVVSGRLGHNEQFF | TGCAGCGTTGTTAGCGGGCGGCTAGGACACAATGAGCAGTTCTTC
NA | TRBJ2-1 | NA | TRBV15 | CATSRDPPDEQFF | TGTGCCACCAGCAGAGATCCGCCGGATGAGCAGTTCTTC
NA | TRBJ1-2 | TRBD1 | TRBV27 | CASSPWTGNDYTF | TGTGCCAGCAGTCCATGGACAGGAAATGACTACACCTTC
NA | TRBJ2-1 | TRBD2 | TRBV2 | CASSGLAGVYNEQFF | TGTGCCAGCAGTGGACTAGCGGGGGTGTACAATGAGCAGTTCTTC
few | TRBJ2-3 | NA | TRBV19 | CASSETRGDTQYF | TGTGCCAGTAGTGAGACACGGGGGGATACGCAGTATTTT
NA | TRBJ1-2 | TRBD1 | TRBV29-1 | CSGTGTGGNTF | TGCAGTGGCACCGGGACAGGGGGTAACACCTTC
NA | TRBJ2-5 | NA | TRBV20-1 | CTARVQETQYF | TGCACCGCGAGGGTTCAAGAGACCCAGTACTTC
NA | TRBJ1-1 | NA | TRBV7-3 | CASNLTPDTEAFF | TGTGCCAGCAACCTTACACCGGACACTGAAGCTTTCTTT
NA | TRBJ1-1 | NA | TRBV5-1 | CASSLAGYTEAFF | TGCGCCAGCAGCTTGGCGGGGTACACTGAAGCTTTCTTT
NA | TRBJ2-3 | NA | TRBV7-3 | CASRSNRGRTDTQYF | TGTGCCAGCAGGTCAAATAGGGGTCGCACAGATACGCAGTATTTT
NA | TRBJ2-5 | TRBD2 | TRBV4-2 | CASSQDSSGAGETQYF | TGTGCCAGCAGCCAAGATAGTAGCGGGGCAGGAGAGACCCAGTACTTC
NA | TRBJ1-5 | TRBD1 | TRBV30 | CACNRDRAQPQHF | TGTGCCTGTAACCGGGACAGAGCTCAGCCCCAGCATTTT
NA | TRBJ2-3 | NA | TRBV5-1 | CASSLEGPQHTQYF | TGCGCCAGCAGCTTGGAGGGGCCCCAGCATACGCAGTATTTT